The 30 T cell receptor beta chains below all came from one sample that was sequenced in a study of cytomegalovirus exposure and HLA in healthy donors (dated by TCRdb to about 2017). Library preparation was by the immunoSEQ multiplex PCR assay. For the multiplex PCR, a mixture combining 60 forward primers for TCR Vbeta segments and 13 reverse primers for TCR Jbeta segments was used. TCRdb stores this immuneACCESS table with in-frame sequences only. Part of the clones is absent; in the studies checked, under half of the shortfall reflects unresolved V genes, and no reason is known for the rest. For this sample there are about 140,000 clones; just under 85% appear just once. The ten most abundant clones make up approximately 1.9% of the sample. Sequencing was done on a sample of PBMCs. The receptors were gathered from a woman in her thirties or forties in good health and CMV-seronegative.

This clone was seen only a few times. The chain combines TRBV4-1 with TRBJ2-7, with D maybe TRBD1 (5 bases). Per germline, CDR1 MGHRA and CDR2 YSYEKL. The CDR3 spans 15 residues. V lost 1 base to trimming and J lost 1 base, with 11 bases between them. For the CDR3, the DNA is TGCGCCAGCAGCCAAGTGGGGCCTTGGTCCTACGAGCAGTACTTC. Translation gives CASSQVGPWSYEQYF.

This chain joins TRBV5-5 and TRBJ2-3; the match to TRBD2 covers 11 bases. This CDR3 spans 19 amino acids. The V gene's germline CDR1 is SGHKS and CDR2 YYEKEE (reference sequence). With V trimmed by 4 bases and J by 5 bases, 18 bases remained unmatched. DNA for the CDR3: TGTGCCAGCAGCACCCCGGGCCCGGTAGCGGGAGGGCCGGGAGATACGCAGTATTTT. Amino acids: CASSTPGPVAGGPGDTQYF.

J is TRBJ2-1 and V is TRBV18, with 10 positions matching TRBD2. The CDR3 has 16 amino acids. The germline gives CDR1 KGHSH, CDR2 LQKENI. The ends lost 3 bases at V and 10 bases at J; junction bases unmatched: 12. The CDR3 region has the DNA TGTGCCAGCTCACCGTTAAGACTAGCGGGTTCACCGGAGCAGTTCTTC. This encodes CASSPLRLAGSPEQFF.

The chain uses TRBV15 and TRBJ2-5; 8 nucleotides line up with TRBD1. Germline V lookup: CDR1 LNHNV, CDR2 YYDKDF (reference sequence). This CDR3 is built from 15 residues. Trimming removed 1 base from V and 3 bases from J; junction bases left unmatched: 4. As DNA, the CDR3 is TGTGCCACCAGCAGAGCCCCGACAGGGGAAGAGACCCAGTACTTC. Protein sequence: CATSRAPTGEETQYF.

This chain links TRBV7-3 with TRBJ2-1; D might be TRBD2 (5 bases). The CDR3 totals 15 residues. CDR1 and CDR2 (germline): SGHTA, FQGTGA. V dropped 2 bases and J dropped 4 bases, with 12 bases sitting between them. The CDR3 region has the DNA TGTGCCAGCAGCTTATATCCGGGGTCATACAATGAGCAGTTCTTC. Encoded protein: CASSLYPGSYNEQFF.

The chain recombines TRBV5-1 with TRBJ1-1; 11 nucleotides line up with TRBD1. This CDR3 has 14 amino acids. Germline CDR1 is SGHRS and CDR2 is YFSETQ. V lost 3 bases, J lost 4 bases, and 2 bases stayed unmatched. CDR3 region: CASSSGTGGTEAFF. The CDR3, as DNA: TGCGCCAGCAGCTCCGGGACAGGGGGCACTGAAGCTTTCTTT.

This rearrangement joins TRBV27 to TRBJ2-7; 12 positions agree with TRBD2. Trimming removed 8 bases from V and 5 bases from J; junction bases left unmatched: 7. The V gene's germline CDR1 is MNHEY and CDR2 SMNVEV (reference sequence). The CDR3 extends over 14 amino acids. The CDR3 DNA is TGTGCCAGCCGACTAGCGGGAGAGTTGAACGAGCAGTACTTC. Translated, it gives CASRLAGELNEQYF.

There are a few counts of this clone. The gene calls are TRBV7-3 and TRBJ2-1, with 10 bases lining up with TRBD2. The CDR3 spans 16 residues. Losses at the gene ends were 4 bases for V and 7 bases for J; bases not matched to a gene: 10. Germline CDR1 is SGHTA and CDR2 is FQGTGA. The CDR3 loop reads CASSSHLAGVRNEQFF. In DNA, the CDR3 is TGTGCCAGCAGCTCCCACCTAGCGGGAGTGAGGAATGAGCAGTTCTTC.

This chain uses TRBV5-4 with TRBJ1-2; possibly TRBD1 for D (6 bases). Germline V gene data show CDR1 as SGHNT and CDR2 as YYREEE (reference sequence). This CDR3 is 12 amino acids long. Trimming pared 3 bases from V and 6 bases from J, leaving 9 bases between. DNA for the CDR3: TGTGCCAGCAGCTGGGACATCAATGGCTACACCTTC. It translates to CASSWDINGYTF. The entire variable domain, with the rest obtained from reference TRBV5-4 and TRBJ1-2, is as follows: ETGVTQSPTHLIKTRGQQVTLRCSSQSGHNTVSWYQQALGQGPQFIFQYYREEENGRGNFPPRFSGLQFPNYSSELNVNALELDDSALYLCASSWDINGYTFGSGTRLTVV.

The rearrangement links TRBV9 to TRBJ2-1; D is possibly TRBD1 (6 bases). CDR1 and CDR2 (germline): SGDLS, YYNGEE. The ends were cut back, 3 bases at V and 9 bases at J, with 16 bases in the middle. The CDR3 sequence is 14 residues long. The CDR3 here is CASSAVVQGSEQFF. The CDR3, as DNA: TGTGCCAGCAGCGCCGTCGTCCAGGGGAGTGAGCAGTTCTTC.

The chain links TRBV9 to TRBJ2-1, with 7 bases lining up with TRBD1. Germline loops: CDR1 SGDLS, CDR2 YYNGEE. CDR3 size: 17 residues. The ends lost 3 bases at V and 5 bases at J; junction bases unmatched: 14. This CDR3 reads CASSEGQTGDPHNEQFF. The CDR3 coding sequence is TGTGCCAGCAGCGAGGGCCAAACAGGGGACCCCCACAATGAGCAGTTCTTC.

The V and J genes are TRBV4-3 and TRBJ2-3, with 7 nucleotides matching TRBD2. The V segment lost 1 base and the J segment 0 bases; nucleotides outside the gene matches: 7. The germline V gene encodes CDR1 LGHNA and CDR2 YSLEER. The CDR3 has 17 residues. The DNA for the CDR3 is TGCGCCAGCAGCCAAGTTTTTGGACTAGTGAGCACAGATACGCAGTATTTT. Residues: CASSQVFGLVSTDTQYF.

The chain uses TRBV6-5 and TRBJ2-1; a weak D match, TRBD2 (6 bases). The germline gives CDR1 MNHEY, CDR2 SVGAGI. The CDR3 is 16 amino acids. V lost 4 bases, J lost 0 bases, and 13 bases lay in between. CDR3 DNA: TGTGCCAGCAGTTCCGTAAGACTAGGCTCCTACAATGAGCAGTTCTTC. Its translation is CASSSVRLGSYNEQFF.

V usage is TRBV7-2 and J usage is TRBJ1-6; TRBD1 agrees at 8 bases. Germline V gene data show CDR1 as SGHTA and CDR2 as FQGNSA. The CDR3 runs 16 residues. V shed 5 bases, J shed 7 bases, and the junction held 10 bases outside the gene matches. In DNA form, the CDR3 reads TGTGCCAGCAGCAAAACCGGGACAGGACTCAATTCACCCCTCCACTTT. Protein: CASSKTGTGLNSPLHF.

On this clone: An end of the junction does not agree with germline; a read error may underlie this. The J gene is TRBJ2-7, the V gene TRBV2, with 10 bases lining up with TRBD2. This CDR3 is built from 14 residues. CDR1 is SNHLY, CDR2 FYNNEI, per germline. As DNA, the CDR3 is TGTGCCAGCAGGGAAGCGGGAGGGCCGCGCGAGCAGTACTTC. Translating it yields CASREAGGPREQYF.

V usage is TRBV4-1 and J usage is TRBJ2-7; no clear D. The CDR3 has 19 amino acids. The V gene's germline CDR1 is MGHRA and CDR2 YSYEKL. V gave up 0 bases and J gave up 2 bases, with 23 bases separating them. CDR3 residues: CASSQDPRRIPPRAYEQYF. In nucleotides, the CDR3 is TGCGCCAGCAGCCAAGATCCCCGTAGAATTCCCCCCCGAGCCTACGAGCAGTACTTC.

This chain connects TRBV5-1 to TRBJ2-7; the match to TRBD2 covers 12 bases. This CDR3 contains 16 residues. Germline V lookup: CDR1 SGHRS, CDR2 YFSETQ. V was clipped by 4 bases and J by 1 base; unmatched bases: 6. CDR3 in amino acids: CASSPGLAGRSYEQYF. The CDR3 coding sequence is TGCGCCAGCAGCCCGGGACTAGCGGGCAGATCCTACGAGCAGTACTTC. Supplemented by reference TRBV5-1 and TRBJ2-7, the full variable domain reads KAGVTQTPRYLIKTRGQQVTLSCSPISGHRSVSWYQQTPGQGLQFLFEYFSETQRNKGNFPGRFSGRQFSNSRSEMNVSTLELGDSALYLCASSPGLAGRSYEQYFGPGTRLTVT.

V and J are TRBV11-1 and TRBJ2-2; 10 positions agree with TRBD2. The CDR3 extends over 16 amino acids. Trimming at V came to 3 bases and at J to 4 bases, leaving 5 bases not matched to a gene. Germline CDR1 and CDR2: SGHAT and FQDESV (reference sequence). CDR3: CASSFFVAGGTGELFF. The CDR3 DNA reads as TGTGCCAGCAGCTTTTTCGTAGCGGGAGGCACCGGGGAGCTGTTTTTT.

This rearrangement joins TRBV5-1 to TRBJ2-1; weak D call: TRBD2 (5 bases). V lost 1 base and J 9 bases, leaving 17 bases between the germline ends. Germline-derived CDR1 and CDR2 are SGHRS and YFSETQ. The length of the CDR3 is 15 residues. DNA of the CDR3: TGCGCCAGCAGCTTGTCCGGGCCCCAAAGCGGTGAGCAGTTCTTC. It encodes CASSLSGPQSGEQFF.

J is TRBJ1-1 and V is TRBV27; D possibly corresponds to TRBD1 (6 bases). The length of the CDR3 is 16 residues. Trimming stripped 8 bases from V and 0 bases from J, with 19 bases between. CDR1 is MNHEY, CDR2 SMNVEV, per germline (reference sequence). CDR3 sequence reads: CASATRQVAMNTEAFF. The CDR3 nucleotides read TGTGCCAGCGCTACAAGACAGGTTGCTATGAACACTGAAGCTTTCTTT.

This sequence joins TRBV5-1 and TRBJ2-5; TRBD1 aligns across 7 bases. J lost 1 base, V lost 2 bases, and 2 bases had no gene match. This CDR3 contains 14 residues. The germline gives CDR1 SGHRS, CDR2 YFSETQ. The CDR3 is CASSFGTAQETQYF. CDR3 coding DNA: TGCGCCAGCAGCTTCGGGACAGCCCAAGAGACCCAGTACTTC. The whole variable domain, filled in from reference TRBV5-1 and TRBJ2-5, reads KAGVTQTPRYLIKTRGQQVTLSCSPISGHRSVSWYQQTPGQGLQFLFEYFSETQRNKGNFPGRFSGRQFSNSRSEMNVSTLELGDSALYLCASSFGTAQETQYFGPGTRLLVL.

The J gene is TRBJ1-1, the V gene TRBV7-3; the D gene is possibly TRBD1 (6 bases). Germline values: CDR1 SGHTA, CDR2 FQGTGA. The CDR3 has 15 residues. With 7 bases removed from V and 4 bases from J, the gap between germline ends came to 19 bases. CDR3 nucleotides: TGTGCCAGCACCACCACAGGGACGGAATTCACTGAAGCTTTCTTT. It encodes CASTTTGTEFTEAFF.

This clone was recorded a few times. The chain has TRBV9 and TRBJ1-2, with D tentatively TRBD1 (6 bases). This CDR3 contains 14 residues. Trimming cost V 3 bases and J 5 bases, with 14 bases left between them. The V gene's germline CDR1 is SGDLS and CDR2 YYNGEE. CDR3 loop: CASSEGGAGYGYTF. CDR3 DNA sequence: TGTGCCAGCAGCGAAGGGGGGGCGGGGTATGGCTACACCTTC.

The V and J genes are TRBV7-3 and TRBJ2-1; 7 bases match TRBD2. V dropped 0 bases and J dropped 6; count of bases not matched to a gene: 11. CDR1 is SGHTA, CDR2 FQGTGA, per germline. This CDR3 is 17 amino acids long. In DNA form, the CDR3 reads TGTGCCAGCAGCTTAACGCCCCCGGGTAGCGGGCGCAATGAGCAGTTCTTC. As protein: CASSLTPPGSGRNEQFF.

The chain recombines TRBV5-6 with TRBJ2-7, with 16 bases fitting TRBD2. The CDR3 extends over 17 amino acids. The V and J ends lost 3 bases and 2 bases, in that order; junction bases with no gene match: 5. Germline V gene lookup returns CDR1 SGHDT and CDR2 YYEEEE. The CDR3 protein is CASSWGLAGGPPYEQYF. CDR3 nucleotides: TGTGCCAGCAGCTGGGGACTAGCGGGAGGGCCTCCCTACGAGCAGTACTTC.

J is TRBJ1-2 and V is TRBV25-1; D unresolved. Germline CDR1 is MGHDK and CDR2 is SYGVNS. The CDR3 length is 11 residues. The CDR3 nucleotides are TGTGCGTCCGCCGAGGAGTATGGCTACACCTTC. Residues: CASAEEYGYTF.

CDR3 coding DNA: TGTGCCAGCAGCGTAGCGGACTATAGGACCGGGGAGCTGTTTTTT. It yields the protein CASSVADYRTGELFF. The J gene is TRBJ2-2, the V gene TRBV9, with D maybe TRBD2 (6 bases). The CDR3 totals 15 residues. Trimming cost V 0 bases and J 5 bases, with 11 bases left between them. Germline V gene lookup returns CDR1 SGDLS and CDR2 YYNGEE.

The chain has TRBV30 and TRBJ2-1; no clear D gene. The CDR3 has 13 amino acids. Trimming shortened V by 2 bases and J by 6 bases, and 11 bases separated the two germline ends. Germline CDR1 reads GTSNPN; CDR2 reads SVGIG (reference sequence). CDR3 region: CAWSTILGNEQFF. CDR3 nucleotides: TGTGCCTGGAGTACTATTCTGGGCAATGAGCAGTTCTTC. Full variable domain (outside the CDR3, taken from reference TRBV30 and TRBJ2-1): SQTIHQWPATLVQPVGSPLSLECTVEGTSNPNLYWYRQAAGRGLQLLFYSVGIGQISSEVPQNLSASRPQDRQFILSSKKLLLSDSGFYLCAWSTILGNEQFFGPGTRLTVL.

This clone was seen only once. The chain is built from TRBV28 and TRBJ2-3, with TRBD2 matching over 14 bases. The trim removed 8 bases at V and 0 bases at J, leaving 4 bases unmatched. Germline CDR1 is MDHEN and CDR2 is SYDVKM. The CDR3 loop spans 16 amino acids. CDR3 in DNA: TGTGCCAGCTCGACTAGCGGGAGGGCTAGCACAGATACGCAGTATTTT. It translates to CASSTSGRASTDTQYF.

The chain recombines TRBV6-6 with TRBJ2-5, with 7 bases matching TRBD1. The CDR3 spans 14 residues. Trimming at V came to 6 bases and at J to 2 bases, leaving 6 bases not matched to a gene. Germline lookup yields CDR1 MNHNY and CDR2 SVGAGI (reference sequence). CDR3 nucleotide sequence: TGTGCCAGCAGACCCCCACAGGGGCAAGAGACCCAGTACTTC. It codes for CASRPPQGQETQYF.